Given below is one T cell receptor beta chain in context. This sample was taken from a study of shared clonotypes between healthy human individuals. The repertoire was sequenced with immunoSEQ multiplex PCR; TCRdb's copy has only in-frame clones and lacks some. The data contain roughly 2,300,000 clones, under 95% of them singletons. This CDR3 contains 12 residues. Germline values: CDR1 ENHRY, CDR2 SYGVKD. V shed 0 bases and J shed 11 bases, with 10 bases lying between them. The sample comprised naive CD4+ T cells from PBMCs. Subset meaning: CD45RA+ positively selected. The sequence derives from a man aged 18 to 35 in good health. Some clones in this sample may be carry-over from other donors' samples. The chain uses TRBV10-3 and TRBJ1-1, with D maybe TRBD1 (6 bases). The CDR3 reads CAISESDSVAFF. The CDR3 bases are TGTGCCATCAGTGAGTCGGACAGCGTTGCTTTCTTT.